Presented here are 11 T cell receptor beta chains from one specimen sequenced in a study of blood T cell repertoires in COVID-19. Using immunoSEQ multiplex PCR, the repertoire was profiled, and TCRdb retains in-frame clones only, with some absent. This sample has some 80,000 clones, with about 90% found just once. The sequenced sample was peripheral blood. The receptor source for this set is a human donor in a cohort sampled during active COVID-19.

The chain links TRBV28 to TRBJ2-1; 10 bases are a match to TRBD2. V lost 7 bases to trimming and J lost 2 bases; unmatched junction nucleotides: 8. CDR1 is MDHEN, CDR2 SYDVKM, per germline. The CDR3 loop spans 16 amino acids. CDR3: CASKTGTSVPYNEQFF. DNA for the CDR3: TGTGCCAGCAAAACCGGGACTAGCGTTCCCTACAATGAGCAGTTCTTC.

CDR3 protein: CASSLLDRGDEQYF. Written as DNA, the CDR3 is TGTGCCAGCAGCTTATTGGACAGGGGCGACGAGCAGTACTTC. The chain carries TRBV7-6 and TRBJ2-7, with 9 bases identical to TRBD1. J was trimmed by 5 bases and V by 2 bases; bases with no gene match: 4. Germline CDR1 reads SGHVS; CDR2 reads FNYEAQ. This CDR3 is built from 14 residues.

The chain carries TRBV4-3 and TRBJ2-7; 11 nucleotides match TRBD2. J was trimmed by 5 bases and V by 0 bases; bases with no gene match: 9. Germline values: CDR1 LGHNA, CDR2 YSLEER. CDR3 length: 17 residues. The CDR3 region has the DNA TGCGCCAGCAGCCAAGAGGGTTTTAGCGGGAGGGGTAACGAGCAGTACTTC. Its protein product is CASSQEGFSGRGNEQYF.

The V call is TRBV2, the J call TRBJ2-1; 7 nucleotides agree with TRBD1. The CDR3 spans 15 residues. V was clipped by 7 bases and J by 1 base; unmatched bases: 7. The germline gives CDR1 SNHLY, CDR2 FYNNEI. CDR3 region: CASIGAGGSYNEQFF. For the CDR3, the DNA is TGTGCCAGCATCGGGGCAGGGGGTTCCTACAATGAGCAGTTCTTC.

V is TRBV9 and J is TRBJ2-5, with D tentatively TRBD1 (7 bases). Germline V gene sequence: CDR1 SGDLS, CDR2 YYNGEE. This CDR3 has 14 residues. Between the trimmed V and J ends, which lost 3 bases and 4 bases, there was a span of 13 bases. The CDR3 loop is CASSGQGGGETQYF. In DNA form, the CDR3 reads TGTGCCAGCAGCGGTCAGGGGGGAGGAGAGACCCAGTACTTC.

The genes are TRBV21-1 and TRBJ1-2; the D call TRBD1 from the table was never checked on the DNA. TRBV21-1 is designated a pseudogene. The CDR3 consists of 14 residues. CDR3 protein: CASSRQGAPYGYTF. Written as DNA, the CDR3 is TGTGCCAGCAGCAGACAGGGGGCGCCTTATGGCTACACCTTC.

This clone came up a few times. The rearrangement uses TRBV29-1 and TRBJ2-7; 9 bases map to TRBD1. Germline V gene sequence: CDR1 SQVTM, CDR2 ANQGSEA. The ends lost 3 bases at V and 4 bases at J; junction bases unmatched: 1. The length of the CDR3 is 12 residues. The CDR3 sequence: CSVDGTGYEQYF. CDR3 coding DNA: TGCAGCGTTGATGGGACAGGGTACGAGCAGTACTTC.

V is TRBV4-3 and J is TRBJ2-2, with TRBD2 as a possible D gene (6 bases). Germline V gives CDR1 LGHNA, CDR2 YSLEER. The CDR3 is made up of 14 amino acids. V was clipped by 4 bases and J by 4 bases, with 10 bases between them. The CDR3 DNA follows: TGCGCCAGCAGCCTAGGAGGGCCCACCGGGGAGCTGTTTTTT. Protein: CASSLGGPTGELFF.

The chain joins TRBV29-1 to TRBJ2-1; 9 bases align to TRBD1. Germline-derived CDR1 and CDR2 are SQVTM and ANQGSEA. The CDR3 is 13 amino acids. J gave up 6 bases and V 4 bases, and 4 bases lay outside the gene matches. The CDR3 DNA sequence: TGCAGCGTTGGGGGGACAGGGATCAATGAGCAGTTCTTC. Encoded protein: CSVGGTGINEQFF.

This chain joins TRBV3-1 (or the pseudogene TRBV3-2) and TRBJ1-6, with D maybe TRBD1 (5 bases). This CDR3 region has 15 residues. Trimming removed 1 base at V and 10 bases at J, with 14 bases between. Germline CDR1 and CDR2: LGHDT and YNNKEL (reference sequence). The CDR3 bases are TGTGCCAGCAGCCAAGGTCAGGGTAGTGGATCACCCCTCCACTTT. Its protein is CASSQGQGSGSPLHF.

The V call is TRBV5-8, the J call TRBJ2-1; D unresolved. Trimming took 1 base from V and 0 from J, leaving 8 bases between them. This CDR3 has 15 amino acids. The germline gives CDR1 SGHTS, CDR2 YDEGEE. Here the CDR3 reads CASSLYVSSYNEQFF. The DNA for the CDR3 is TGTGCCAGCAGCTTGTATGTGAGCTCCTACAATGAGCAGTTCTTC.